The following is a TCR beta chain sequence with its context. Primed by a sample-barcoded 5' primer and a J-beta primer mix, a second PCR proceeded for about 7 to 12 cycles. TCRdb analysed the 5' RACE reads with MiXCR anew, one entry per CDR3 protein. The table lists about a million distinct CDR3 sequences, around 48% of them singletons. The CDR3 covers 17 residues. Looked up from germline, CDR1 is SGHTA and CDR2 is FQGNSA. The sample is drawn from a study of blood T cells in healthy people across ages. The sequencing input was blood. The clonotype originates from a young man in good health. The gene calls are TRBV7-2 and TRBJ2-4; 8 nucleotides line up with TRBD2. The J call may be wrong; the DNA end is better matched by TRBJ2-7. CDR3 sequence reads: CASSLGGGGTSSHEQYF. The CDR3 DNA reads TGTGCCAGCAGCTTAGGCGGCGGGGGGACGAGTAGTCACGAGCAGTACTTC.